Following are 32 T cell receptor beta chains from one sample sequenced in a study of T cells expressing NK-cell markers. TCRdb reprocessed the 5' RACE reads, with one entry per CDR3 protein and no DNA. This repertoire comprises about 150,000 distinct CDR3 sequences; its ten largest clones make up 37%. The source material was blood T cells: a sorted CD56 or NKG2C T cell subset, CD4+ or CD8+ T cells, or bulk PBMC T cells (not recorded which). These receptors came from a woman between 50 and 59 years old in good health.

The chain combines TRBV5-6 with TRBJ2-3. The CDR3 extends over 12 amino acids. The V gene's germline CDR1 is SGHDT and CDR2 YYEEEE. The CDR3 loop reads CASSQPGDTQYF. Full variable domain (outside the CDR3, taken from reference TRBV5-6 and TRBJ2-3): DAGVTQSPTHLIKTRGQQVTLRCSPKSGHDTVSWYQQALGQGPQFIFQYYEEEERQRGNFPDRFSGHQFPNYSSELNVNALLLGDSALYLCASSQPGDTQYFGPGTRLTVL.

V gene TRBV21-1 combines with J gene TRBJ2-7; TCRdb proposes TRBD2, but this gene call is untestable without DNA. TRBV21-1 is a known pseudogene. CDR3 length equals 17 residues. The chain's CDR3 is CALEWQRPGLAAYEQYF.

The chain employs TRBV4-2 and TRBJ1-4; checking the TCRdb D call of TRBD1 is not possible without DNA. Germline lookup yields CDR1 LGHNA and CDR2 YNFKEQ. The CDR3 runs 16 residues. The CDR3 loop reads CASSVFPGQGAEKLFF.

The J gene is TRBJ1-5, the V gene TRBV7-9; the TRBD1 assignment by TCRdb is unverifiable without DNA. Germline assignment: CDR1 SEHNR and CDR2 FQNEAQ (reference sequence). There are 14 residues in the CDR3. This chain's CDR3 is CASSLDTGEQPQHF.

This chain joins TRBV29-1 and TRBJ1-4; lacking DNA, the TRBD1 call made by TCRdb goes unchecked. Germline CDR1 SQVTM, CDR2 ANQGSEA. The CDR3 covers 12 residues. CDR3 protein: CSGLIYGTELFF.

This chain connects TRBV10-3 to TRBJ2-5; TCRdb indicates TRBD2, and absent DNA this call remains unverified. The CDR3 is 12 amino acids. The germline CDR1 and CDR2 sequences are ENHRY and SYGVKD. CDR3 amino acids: CAISGGYGTQYF.

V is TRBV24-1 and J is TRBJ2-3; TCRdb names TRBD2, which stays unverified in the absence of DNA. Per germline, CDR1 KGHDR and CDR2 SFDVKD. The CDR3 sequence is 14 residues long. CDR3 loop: CATSAEGEIDTQYF.

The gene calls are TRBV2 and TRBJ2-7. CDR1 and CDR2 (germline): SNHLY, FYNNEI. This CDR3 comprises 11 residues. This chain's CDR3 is CASTRDYEQYF.

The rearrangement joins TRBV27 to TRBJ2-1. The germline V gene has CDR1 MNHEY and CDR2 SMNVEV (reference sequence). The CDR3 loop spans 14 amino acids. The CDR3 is CASSTGSDYNEQFF.

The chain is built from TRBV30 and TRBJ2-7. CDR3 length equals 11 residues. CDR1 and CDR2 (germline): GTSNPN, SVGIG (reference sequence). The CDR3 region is CAWDTTYEQYF.

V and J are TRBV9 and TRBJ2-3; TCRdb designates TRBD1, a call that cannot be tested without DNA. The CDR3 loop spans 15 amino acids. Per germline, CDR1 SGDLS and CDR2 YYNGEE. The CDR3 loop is CASSVKGTVTDTQYF.

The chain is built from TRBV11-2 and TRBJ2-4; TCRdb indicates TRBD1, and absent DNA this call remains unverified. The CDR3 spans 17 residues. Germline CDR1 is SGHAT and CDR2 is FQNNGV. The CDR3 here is CASSLGPYQGAKNIQYF.

CDR3 sequence: CSARRVAGSVSSTDTQYF. The gene calls are TRBV20-1 and TRBJ2-3; TCRdb indicates TRBD2, and absent DNA this call remains unverified. Germline V gene lookup returns CDR1 DFQATT and CDR2 SNEGSKA (reference sequence). CDR3 length: 18 residues.

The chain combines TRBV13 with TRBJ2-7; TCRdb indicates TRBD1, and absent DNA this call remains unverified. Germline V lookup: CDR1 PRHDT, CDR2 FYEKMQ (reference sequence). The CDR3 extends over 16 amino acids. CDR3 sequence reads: CASSGDRDRGHYEQYF.

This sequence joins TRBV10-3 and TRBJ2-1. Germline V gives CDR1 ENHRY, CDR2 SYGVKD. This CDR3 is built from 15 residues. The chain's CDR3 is CAISPKALTYNEQFF.

CDR3 region: CASSDQGGRAGEAFF. The J gene is TRBJ1-1, the V gene TRBV6-1; TCRdb designates TRBD1, a call that cannot be tested without DNA. Looked up from germline, CDR1 is MNHNS and CDR2 is SASEGT. CDR3 length equals 15 residues.

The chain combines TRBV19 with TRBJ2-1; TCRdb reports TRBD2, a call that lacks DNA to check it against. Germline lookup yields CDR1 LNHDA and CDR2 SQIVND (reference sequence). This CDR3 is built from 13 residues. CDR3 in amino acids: CASSIPSGNEQFF.

The CDR3 protein is CASSQPGYQETQYF. The J gene is TRBJ2-5, the V gene TRBV4-1. Germline V CDR1 and CDR2: MGHRA, YSYEKL. CDR3 length: 14 residues.

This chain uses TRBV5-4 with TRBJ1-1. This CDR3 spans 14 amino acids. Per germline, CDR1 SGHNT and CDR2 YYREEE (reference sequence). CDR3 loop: CASSLTTLNTEAFF. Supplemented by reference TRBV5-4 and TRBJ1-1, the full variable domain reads ETGVTQSPTHLIKTRGQQVTLRCSSQSGHNTVSWYQQALGQGPQFIFQYYREEENGRGNFPPRFSGLQFPNYSSELNVNALELDDSALYLCASSLTTLNTEAFFGQGTRLTVV.

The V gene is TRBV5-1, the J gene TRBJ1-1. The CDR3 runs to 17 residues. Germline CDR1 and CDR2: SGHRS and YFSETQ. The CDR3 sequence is CASSLYRQGVVNTEAFF.

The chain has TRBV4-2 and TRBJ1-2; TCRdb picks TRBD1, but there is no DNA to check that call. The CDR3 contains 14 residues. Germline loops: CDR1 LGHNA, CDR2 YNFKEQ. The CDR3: CASSQETGSYGYTF.

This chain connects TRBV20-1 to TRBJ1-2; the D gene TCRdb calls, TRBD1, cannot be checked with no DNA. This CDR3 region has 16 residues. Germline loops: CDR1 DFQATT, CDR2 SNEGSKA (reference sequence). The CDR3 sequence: CSARPGTVLANYGYTF.

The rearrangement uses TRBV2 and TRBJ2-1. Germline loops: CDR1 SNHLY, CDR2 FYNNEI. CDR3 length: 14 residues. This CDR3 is CASSALSSYNEQFF.

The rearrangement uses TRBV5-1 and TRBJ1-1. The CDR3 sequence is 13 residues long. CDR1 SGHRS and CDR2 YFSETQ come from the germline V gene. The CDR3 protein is CASSLGFLAEAFF.

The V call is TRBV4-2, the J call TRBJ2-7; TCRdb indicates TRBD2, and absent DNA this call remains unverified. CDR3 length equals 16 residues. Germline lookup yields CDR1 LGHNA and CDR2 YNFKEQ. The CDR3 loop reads CASSQGQLAGADEQYF.

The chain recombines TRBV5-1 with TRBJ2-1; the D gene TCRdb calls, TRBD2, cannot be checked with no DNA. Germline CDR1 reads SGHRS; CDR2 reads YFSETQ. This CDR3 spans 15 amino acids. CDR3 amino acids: CASFGLADSYNEQFF.

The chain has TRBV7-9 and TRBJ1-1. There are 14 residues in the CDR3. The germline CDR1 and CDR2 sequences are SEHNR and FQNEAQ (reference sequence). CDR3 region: CASSLVPGNTEAFF.

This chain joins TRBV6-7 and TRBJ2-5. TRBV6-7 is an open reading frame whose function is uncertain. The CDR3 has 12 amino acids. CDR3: CASSYSIETQYF.

This CDR3 is CASSLGSSGYNEQFF. The V and J genes are TRBV5-1 and TRBJ2-1; checking the TCRdb D call of TRBD2 is not possible without DNA. The CDR3 sequence is 15 residues long. From germline, CDR1 is SGHRS and CDR2 YFSETQ.

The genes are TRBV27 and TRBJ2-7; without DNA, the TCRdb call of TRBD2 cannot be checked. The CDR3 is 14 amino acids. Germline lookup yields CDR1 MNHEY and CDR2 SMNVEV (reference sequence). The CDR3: CASSPSGSAYEQYF.

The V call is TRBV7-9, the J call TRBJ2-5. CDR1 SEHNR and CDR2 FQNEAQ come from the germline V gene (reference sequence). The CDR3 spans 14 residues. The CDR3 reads CASSLGGFKETQYF.

The CDR3 spells CASSRTGESNQPQHF. V and J are TRBV7-9 and TRBJ1-5; TCRdb gives TRBD1 as the D gene, but with no DNA this cannot be confirmed. CDR3 length: 15 amino acids. Germline V gene lookup returns CDR1 SEHNR and CDR2 FQNEAQ (reference sequence). The full variable domain, rest sourced from reference TRBV7-9 and TRBJ1-5, is DTGVSQNPRHKITKRGQNVTFRCDPISEHNRLYWYRQTLGQGPEFLTYFQNEAQLEKSRLLSDRFSAERPKGSFSTLEIQRTEQGDSAMYLCASSRTGESNQPQHFGDGTRLSIL.